This note documents a single T cell receptor (beta chain) sequence. CDR1 and CDR2 from the germline V gene are LNHNV and YYDKDF (reference sequence). V lost 4 bases to trimming and J lost 5 bases, with 11 bases between them. The CDR3 loop spans 13 amino acids. The data stem from a study of blood T cell repertoires in COVID-19. In the study overall: PBMCs, B-cell-depleted T cells, or T cells provided the cDNA or gDNA that made up the material.

The Seattle site enrolled patients during active infection and followed them longitudinally. TCRdb's table, derived via immunoSEQ multiplex PCR, lists solely in-frame clones and lacks some. The data hold about 190,000 clones, with 70% to 90% observed a single time. Sequenced: peripheral blood. This receptor was taken from a man older than 75 with COVID-19, enrolled during active disease. This chain uses TRBV15 with TRBJ1-1, with a weak D call TRBD1 (6 bases). The CDR3 is CATSTGAETEAFF. CDR3 nucleotides: TGTGCCACCAGCACAGGGGCGGAGACTGAAGCTTTCTTT. Complete variable domain (other parts from reference TRBV15 and TRBJ1-1): DAMVIQNPRYQVTQFGKPVTLSCSQTLNHNVMYWYQQKSSQAPKLLFHYYDKDFNNEADTPDNFQSRRPNTSFCFLDIRSPGLGDTAMYLCATSTGAETEAFFGQGTRLTVV.